This TCR beta chain came from a study of T cell responses to AZD1222 COVID-19 vaccine. Findings and caveats of the study: Only after the peak T cell response were repertoires sampled. CD4 TCRs linked to vaccination spanned spike, dominating at 160-218 and 743-854. Two doses of AZD1222 preceded a rise in Spike-specific TCR breadth and depth.

The trim removed 5 bases at V and 2 bases at J, leaving 4 bases unmatched. Per the germline V gene, CDR1 is SGHTA and CDR2 is FQGNSA. CDR3 size: 14 residues. This clone appeared a single time. Its antigen is unknown. Some clones are missing from TCRdb's copy, which holds only in-frame ones; the method was immunoSEQ multiplex PCR. The top ten hold about 3% of the sample, which has approximately 100,000 clones, approximately 90% seen once. The chain couples TRBV7-2 to TRBJ1-2, with 8 bases fitting TRBD1. The sample was peripheral blood, taken on day 0 of AZD1222 vaccination. The receptor was isolated from an adult in good health. CDR3 coding DNA: TGTGCCAGCAGCCCCGGACAGGGCAACTATGGCTACACCTTC. Its protein product is CASSPGQGNYGYTF.